This entry lists 21 T cell receptor beta chains sequenced from one sample in a study of Ad26.COV2.S vaccination and SARS-CoV-2 variants. Treatment in this sample: some 19 received Ad26.COV2.S at low or high dose, single or two shots; about 5 received placebo; per-sample allocation not given. Samples were taken on day 63 after the first vaccine or placebo injection. Sequenced by immunoSEQ multiplex PCR; TCRdb stores in-frame clones only, minus some. The data show about 450,000 clones, 75% to 90% seen once. The specimen comprised peripheral blood, sampled in a trial of Ad26.COV2.S vaccine versus placebo. These receptors were obtained from a person between 18 and 65 years old who received the Ad26.COV2.S COVID-19 vaccine or a placebo.

The rearrangement joins TRBV5-1 to TRBJ1-4; D may be TRBD1 (5 bases). Germline-derived CDR1 and CDR2 are SGHRS and YFSETQ. V was clipped by 6 bases and J by 6 bases, with 21 bases between them. This CDR3 is built from 16 residues. The CDR3 bases are TGCGCCAGCAAAGGTGGGATTGGGACTCTCGATGAAAAACTGTTTTTT. Translated: CASKGGIGTLDEKLFF.

J is TRBJ1-5 and V is TRBV7-8; tentative D call: TRBD1 (6 bases). Germline loops: CDR1 SGHVS, CDR2 FQNEAQ. The V gene lost 5 bases and the J gene lost 5 bases, with 19 bases spanning the gap. This CDR3 contains 16 residues. CDR3 sequence reads: CASSPRGVGVDQPQHF. In nucleotides, the CDR3 is TGTGCCAGCAGCCCGAGGGGGGTGGGGGTTGATCAGCCCCAGCATTTT. The full variable domain, in which reference TRBV7-8 and TRBJ1-5 provide the parts outside the CDR3, is GAGVSQSPRYKVAKRGQDVALRCDPISGHVSLFWYQQALGQGPEFLTYFQNEAQLDKSGLPSDRFFAERPEGSVSTLKIQRTQQEDSAVYLCASSPRGVGVDQPQHFGDGTRLSIL.

The V and J genes are TRBV4-1 and TRBJ2-1, with TRBD2 as a possible D gene (6 bases). V was cut by 3 bases and J by 4 bases, with 16 bases left in between. This CDR3 is 16 amino acids long. Germline CDR1 MGHRA, CDR2 YSYEKL. The CDR3 loop reads CASSHLGSNRYNEQFF. The CDR3 bases are TGCGCCAGCAGCCACCTCGGGAGCAACCGGTACAATGAGCAGTTCTTC.

The J gene is TRBJ1-5, the V gene TRBV12-3 or TRBV12-4; a possible D gene is TRBD1 (5 bases). The CDR3 runs to 13 residues. Trimming stripped 6 bases from V and 8 bases from J, with 14 bases between. The CDR3 coding sequence is TGTGCCAGCAGCTACGGACATGTTGAGCCCCAGCATTTT. Amino acid sequence: CASSYGHVEPQHF.

This clone was recorded once. V and J are TRBV28 and TRBJ1-5; D unresolved. Germline V gene lookup returns CDR1 MDHEN and CDR2 SYDVKM. This CDR3 region has 15 residues. V lost 7 bases and J 0 bases, leaving 13 bases between the germline ends. The CDR3 loop is CASTEGVYSNQPQHF. The DNA of the CDR3 is TGTGCCAGCACCGAGGGAGTATATAGCAATCAGCCCCAGCATTTT.

This chain connects TRBV27 to TRBJ1-3, with a tentative D call TRBD1 (6 bases). V was trimmed by 4 bases and J by 4 bases, leaving 11 bases between them. CDR3 length: 14 amino acids. Germline assignment: CDR1 MNHEY and CDR2 SMNVEV (reference sequence). CDR3 region: CASSSPGEGNTIYF. DNA for the CDR3: TGTGCCAGCAGTTCCCCAGGGGAGGGAAACACCATATATTTT.

The chain recombines TRBV27 with TRBJ1-2; tentative D call: TRBD1 (6 bases). This CDR3 has 17 residues. V was cut by 3 bases and J by 3 bases, with 20 bases left in between. Germline V gene data show CDR1 as MNHEY and CDR2 as SMNVEV (reference sequence). The CDR3, as DNA: TGTGCCAGCAGTTTCCTCAGGGTTGGGACACTTTACTATGGCTACACCTTC. Protein: CASSFLRVGTLYYGYTF.

This clone was counted between two and nine times. The chain couples TRBV27 to TRBJ1-5, with D hard to call. The CDR3 contains 15 residues. The germline V gene encodes CDR1 MNHEY and CDR2 SMNVEV (reference sequence). Trimming took off 4 bases at V and 0 bases at J, with 10 bases between the two ends. CDR3 loop: CASSSHLNSNQPQHF. The CDR3 DNA is TGTGCCAGCAGTTCCCACCTCAATAGCAATCAGCCCCAGCATTTT.

The rearrangement links TRBV11-3 to TRBJ2-7; 8 bases line up with TRBD2. Germline-derived CDR1 and CDR2 are SGHNT and YENEEA. J gave up 3 bases and V 3 bases, and 7 bases lay outside the gene matches. This CDR3 has 15 residues. CDR3 DNA sequence: TGTGCCAGCAGCTTGGGACTAGGCCCCAGCTACGAGCAGTACTTC. This sequence encodes CASSLGLGPSYEQYF. The complete variable domain, with remaining parts taken from reference TRBV11-3 and TRBJ2-7, reads EAGVVQSPRYKIIEKKQPVAFWCNPISGHNTLYWYLQNLGQGPELLIRYENEEAVDDSQLPKDRFSAERLKGVDSTLKIQPAELGDSAVYLCASSLGLGPSYEQYFGPGTRLTVT.

This chain links TRBV5-1 with TRBJ2-1; D call uncertain. The CDR3 has 15 amino acids. Germline-derived CDR1 and CDR2 are SGHRS and YFSETQ. V lost 2 bases and J 7 bases, leaving 16 bases between the germline ends. CDR3 sequence reads: CASSLLSAGSNEQFF. CDR3 bases: TGCGCCAGCAGCTTATTAAGTGCTGGAAGTAATGAGCAGTTCTTC.

This sequence joins TRBV5-4 and TRBJ2-2, with 7 nucleotides matching TRBD1. CDR3 length: 15 residues. Germline CDR1 SGHNT, CDR2 YYREEE (reference sequence). J was trimmed by 1 base and V by 5 bases; bases with no gene match: 5. The DNA of the CDR3 is TGTGCCAGCAGACGGGACAGCATGAACACCGGGGAGCTGTTTTTT. Its protein is CASRRDSMNTGELFF. The full variable domain, completed using reference TRBV5-4 and TRBJ2-2, is ETGVTQSPTHLIKTRGQQVTLRCSSQSGHNTVSWYQQALGQGPQFIFQYYREEENGRGNFPPRFSGLQFPNYSSELNVNALELDDSALYLCASRRDSMNTGELFFGEGSRLTVL.

The rearrangement uses TRBV9 and TRBJ1-5; 8 bases fit TRBD1. Per the germline V gene, CDR1 is SGDLS and CDR2 is YYNGEE. There are 15 residues in the CDR3. With 1 base clipped from V and 6 bases from J, the junction kept 6 bases outside the gene matches. The CDR3 region is CASSVQGARGQPQHF. CDR3 sequence (DNA): TGTGCCAGCAGCGTACAGGGGGCGCGGGGTCAGCCCCAGCATTTT.

The V and J genes are TRBV28 and TRBJ2-3; 12 bases match TRBD2. CDR1 is MDHEN, CDR2 SYDVKM, per germline. The CDR3 length is 17 residues. J was trimmed by 4 bases and V by 3 bases; bases with no gene match: 8. The CDR3 protein is CASSLDGLAGIADTQYF. Here the CDR3 DNA reads TGTGCCAGCAGTTTGGATGGACTAGCGGGGATCGCAGATACGCAGTATTTT. Full variable domain (missing parts from reference TRBV28 and TRBJ2-3): DVKVTQSSRYLVKRTGEKVFLECVQDMDHENMFWYRQDPGLGLRLIYFSYDVKMKEKGDIPEGYSVSREKKERFSLILESASTNQTSMYLCASSLDGLAGIADTQYFGPGTRLTVL.

This clone was detected a few times. The gene calls are TRBV9 and TRBJ2-2; D is unresolved. V lost 6 bases and J lost 0, with 9 bases in between. CDR1 SGDLS and CDR2 YYNGEE come from the germline V gene. The CDR3 is 14 residues long. The CDR3 loop is CASTPASNTGELFF. In nucleotides, the CDR3 is TGTGCCAGCACTCCAGCTTCGAACACCGGGGAGCTGTTTTTT.

V is TRBV18 and J is TRBJ1-3, with 8 positions matching TRBD1. Germline V gene data show CDR1 as KGHSH and CDR2 as LQKENI. V lost 2 bases and J lost 2; bases outside the gene matches: 5. CDR3 length: 16 amino acids. In DNA, the CDR3 is TGTGCCAGCTCACCAAGGACAGGGAGGGCTGGAAACACCATATATTTT. Protein: CASSPRTGRAGNTIYF. Full variable domain (missing parts from reference TRBV18 and TRBJ1-3): NAGVMQNPRHLVRRRGQEARLRCSPMKGHSHVYWYRQLPEEGLKFMVYLQKENIIDESGMPKERFSAEFPKEGPSILRIQQVVRGDSAAYFCASSPRTGRAGNTIYFGEGSWLTVV.

The CDR3 sequence is CASSQTGLASEQYF. The CDR3 coding sequence is TGTGCCAGCAGTCAAACTGGACTAGCGAGCGAGCAGTACTTC. This rearrangement joins TRBV12-1 to TRBJ2-7; the table's D call TRBD2 went unverified against the DNA. TRBV12-1 is annotated as a pseudogene. CDR3 length: 14 residues.

J is TRBJ2-3 and V is TRBV4-3; 12 nucleotides match TRBD2. The V segment lost 5 bases and the J segment 0 bases; nucleotides outside the gene matches: 3. This CDR3 spans 16 amino acids. Germline CDR1 and CDR2: LGHNA and YSLEER. The CDR3 region is CASSELAGGSTDTQYF. CDR3 sequence (DNA): TGCGCCAGCAGCGAACTAGCGGGGGGCAGCACAGATACGCAGTATTTT.

This clone has more than one count but fewer than ten. The genes are TRBV7-2 and TRBJ1-3; D is undetermined. This CDR3 is 11 amino acids long. V lost 3 bases and J 7 bases, leaving 4 bases between the germline ends. Germline V gene sequence: CDR1 SGHTA, CDR2 FQGNSA. The CDR3 protein is CASSFLNTIYF. CDR3 bases: TGTGCCAGCAGCTTCTTGAACACCATATATTTT.

This chain connects TRBV28 to TRBJ2-7; TRBD1 matches at 10 bases. This CDR3 has 15 amino acids. Trimming removed 2 bases from V and 1 base from J; junction bases left unmatched: 2. The germline gives CDR1 MDHEN, CDR2 SYDVKM. Here the CDR3 reads CASSLAGQGSYEQYF. CDR3 coding DNA: TGTGCCAGCAGTTTAGCGGGACAGGGGTCCTACGAGCAGTACTTC.

The V gene is TRBV5-4, the J gene TRBJ2-5; D is possibly TRBD1 (7 bases). Germline CDR1 reads SGHNT; CDR2 reads YYREEE (reference sequence). This CDR3 region has 16 residues. Trimming shortened V by 0 bases and J by 2 bases, and 14 bases separated the two germline ends. The CDR3 coding sequence is TGTGCCAGCAGCTTGGGCGCAGGGGGGCGGCAAGAGACCCAGTACTTC. Protein sequence: CASSLGAGGRQETQYF.

V and J are TRBV20-1 and TRBJ1-4; D gene unclear. Looked up from germline, CDR1 is DFQATT and CDR2 is SNEGSKA (reference sequence). The CDR3 totals 11 residues. V was clipped by 2 bases and J by 5 bases, with 3 bases between them. The CDR3 nucleotides read TGCAGTGCTAGACAGAATGAAAAACTGTTTTTT. Protein: CSARQNEKLFF.